Each of the 20 T cell receptor beta chains below was sequenced from the same sample in a study of cytomegalovirus exposure and HLA in healthy donors. The PCR had 60 Vbeta and 13 Jbeta primers. This table comes from immunoSEQ multiplex PCR, and its TCRdb copy is limited to in-frame clones, with some not included. The sample has under 130,000 clones, approximately 86% seen once; the top ten hold approximately 6.1%. Sequencing input: PBMCs. The origin of the receptors is a man aged 18 to 29 in good health and CMV-seronegative.

V and J are TRBV27 and TRBJ2-3, with 9 bases matching TRBD2. This CDR3 has 15 amino acids. Losses at the gene ends were 1 base for V and 5 bases for J; bases not matched to a gene: 4. The germline V gene has CDR1 MNHEY and CDR2 SMNVEV (reference sequence). The CDR3 loop reads CASSLLAGVRDTQYF. The CDR3 coding sequence is TGTGCCAGCAGTTTATTAGCGGGAGTTAGAGATACGCAGTATTTT.

This rearrangement joins TRBV19 to TRBJ1-5; 8 bases match TRBD1. From germline, CDR1 is LNHDA and CDR2 SQIVND (reference sequence). This CDR3 contains 14 residues. Trimming took 7 bases from V and 2 from J; bases not matched to a gene: 4. The CDR3 reads CASKSGQGNQPQHF. CDR3 sequence (DNA): TGTGCCAGTAAATCGGGACAGGGCAATCAGCCCCAGCATTTT.

V and J are TRBV19 and TRBJ2-2, with 14 bases matching TRBD2. CDR1 is LNHDA and CDR2 is SQIVND in the germline V gene (reference sequence). The CDR3 has 23 amino acids. The V and J ends lost 3 bases and 0 bases, in that order; junction bases with no gene match: 18. CDR3 DNA sequence: TGTGCCAGTAGTATCCTTCTATCAAGGTTAGGGACTAGCGGGAGAGCGAACACCGGGGAGCTGTTTTTT. As protein: CASSILLSRLGTSGRANTGELFF.

The CDR3, as DNA: TGTGCCAGCAGTCGGGGGACGACTAATGAAAAACTGTTTTTT. Translation gives CASSRGTTNEKLFF. The chain combines TRBV6-5 with TRBJ1-4; tentative D call: TRBD1 (5 bases). The CDR3 runs 14 residues. Germline CDR1 and CDR2: MNHEY and SVGAGI. V was clipped by 5 bases and J by 2 bases, with 9 bases between them.

Note on this clone: The identical CDR3 is also encoded by other nucleotide sequences in the sample. The rearrangement links TRBV19 to TRBJ1-1; 8 bases align to TRBD1. Losses at the gene ends were 3 bases for V and 4 bases for J; bases not matched to a gene: 4. CDR1 is LNHDA, CDR2 SQIVND, per germline (reference sequence). The CDR3 runs to 14 residues. CDR3 nucleotide sequence: TGTGCCAGTAGTATCGGACAGGGTAGCACTGAAGCTTTCTTT. As protein: CASSIGQGSTEAFF.

As for this clone: Relative to the germline gene, one junction end is altered; a read error may explain this. The rearrangement joins TRBV11-2 to TRBJ1-1; D is possibly TRBD1 (5 bases). The CDR3 runs to 14 residues. Germline V gene sequence: CDR1 SGHAT, CDR2 FQNNGV. CDR3 region: CAGSSRTGNTEAFF. The CDR3 bases are TGTGCCGGCAGCTCAAGAACAGGGAACACTGAAGCTTTCTTT.

This chain uses TRBV6-1 with TRBJ1-1; 8 bases line up with TRBD1. V trimming: 6 bases; J trimming: 1 base; junction bases outside the gene matches: 4. The CDR3 sequence is 14 residues long. Germline V lookup: CDR1 MNHNS, CDR2 SASEGT. The CDR3 loop reads CASRKQGENTEAFF. CDR3 DNA sequence: TGTGCCAGCAGGAAACAGGGGGAGAACACTGAAGCTTTCTTT.

The J gene is TRBJ1-1, the V gene TRBV6-6; unclear D gene. Germline assignment: CDR1 MNHNY and CDR2 SVGAGI (reference sequence). CDR3 size: 14 residues. The V and J ends lost 7 bases and 3 bases respectively, with 15 bases between them. As DNA, the CDR3 is TGTGCCAGCACCTCATGGGCAGGATACACTGAAGCTTTCTTT. Residues: CASTSWAGYTEAFF.

The CDR3 coding sequence is TGTGCCAGCAGTGTACTAGCGGAGTACAATGAGCAGTTCTTC. It is translated as CASSVLAEYNEQFF. The rearrangement joins TRBV6-5 to TRBJ2-1; 8 bases map to TRBD2. Per the germline V gene, CDR1 is MNHEY and CDR2 is SVGAGI. V gave up 5 bases and J gave up 4 bases; unmatched junction bases: 4. This CDR3 has 14 amino acids.

The V and J genes are TRBV29-1 and TRBJ1-2; D possibly corresponds to TRBD1 (5 bases). From germline, CDR1 is SQVTM and CDR2 ANQGSEA. V was shortened by 3 bases and J by 8 bases, with 16 bases between the two germline ends. CDR3 length equals 13 residues. Written as DNA, the CDR3 is TGCAGCGTTGAGGGGGGTAGTGAGTCGGGCTACACCTTC. It encodes CSVEGGSESGYTF.

The chain couples TRBV9 to TRBJ2-5; a weak D match, TRBD1 (6 bases). Per the germline V gene, CDR1 is SGDLS and CDR2 is YYNGEE. This CDR3 region has 15 residues. Trimming left V 0 bases short and J 4 bases short, with 13 bases between. This chain's CDR3 is CASSVDPGVLETQYF. The CDR3 DNA reads TGTGCCAGCAGCGTAGATCCAGGGGTGCTAGAGACCCAGTACTTC. The whole variable domain, filled in from reference TRBV9 and TRBJ2-5, reads DSGVTQTPKHLITATGQRVTLRCSPRSGDLSVYWYQQSLDQGLQFLIQYYNGEERAKGNILERFSAQQFPDLHSELNLSSLELGDSALYFCASSVDPGVLETQYFGPGTRLLVL.

The chain combines TRBV25-1 with TRBJ2-3, with 9 bases fitting TRBD2. The CDR3 contains 16 residues. The germline V gene has CDR1 MGHDK and CDR2 SYGVNS. The J segment lost 2 bases and the V segment lost 2 bases, leaving 5 bases of the junction unmatched. The CDR3 sequence is CASSEGLAGPTDTQYF. The CDR3 bases are TGTGCCAGCAGTGAAGGGCTAGCGGGGCCCACAGATACGCAGTATTTT.

This sequence joins TRBV19 and TRBJ2-7; a weak D match, TRBD1 (5 bases). Trimming stripped 3 bases from V and 4 bases from J, with 10 bases between. Germline CDR1 reads LNHDA; CDR2 reads SQIVND (reference sequence). The CDR3 contains 13 residues. The CDR3 coding sequence is TGTGCCAGTAGTATTCAGGGAATATACGAGCAGTACTTC. Residues: CASSIQGIYEQYF.

The genes are TRBV2 and TRBJ1-5, with a weak D call TRBD1 (5 bases). The CDR3 is 16 residues long. Germline assignment: CDR1 SNHLY and CDR2 FYNNEI. Trimming took off 6 bases at V and 0 bases at J, with 15 bases between the two ends. The CDR3 here is CASSDDRTSSNQPQHF. CDR3 in DNA: TGTGCCAGCAGCGACGACAGAACCTCTAGCAATCAGCCCCAGCATTTT.

The table lists this clone with a count of one. CDR3 nucleotide sequence: TGTGCCAGCAGATTCGGGAGGGCAGGCACAGATACGCAGTATTTT. Translation: CASRFGRAGTDTQYF. The genes are TRBV6-1 and TRBJ2-3; TRBD2 matches at 8 bases. Germline V gene sequence: CDR1 MNHNS, CDR2 SASEGT. This CDR3 has 15 residues. V shed 6 bases, J shed 1 base, and the junction held 6 bases outside the gene matches.

The V gene is TRBV28, the J gene TRBJ1-1, with TRBD1 matching over 12 bases. V lost 6 bases, J lost 0 bases, and 5 bases stayed unmatched. CDR3 size: 16 residues. Germline V gives CDR1 MDHEN, CDR2 SYDVKM. As DNA, the CDR3 is TGTGCCAGCAGCCCGGGACAGGGGGCCCTGAACACTGAAGCTTTCTTT. Protein sequence: CASSPGQGALNTEAFF. The full variable domain, rest sourced from reference TRBV28 and TRBJ1-1, is DVKVTQSSRYLVKRTGEKVFLECVQDMDHENMFWYRQDPGLGLRLIYFSYDVKMKEKGDIPEGYSVSREKKERFSLILESASTNQTSMYLCASSPGQGALNTEAFFGQGTRLTVV.

This clone was seen only a few times. This rearrangement joins TRBV5-8 to TRBJ2-7, with TRBD2 matching 7 bases. CDR3 length equals 14 residues. The ends lost 4 bases at V and 3 bases at J; junction bases unmatched: 7. Germline V gene sequence: CDR1 SGHTS, CDR2 YDEGEE. The chain's CDR3 is CASSPPGGGYEQYF. The CDR3 coding sequence is TGTGCCAGCAGCCCCCCTGGCGGGGGCTACGAGCAGTACTTC.

The V and J genes are TRBV7-9 and TRBJ1-1, with a tentative D call TRBD1 (6 bases). V lost 2 bases and J lost 3, with 19 bases in between. Per germline, CDR1 SEHNR and CDR2 FQNEAQ (reference sequence). This CDR3 has 17 residues. The CDR3: CASSLPGTPKGDTEAFF. The DNA of the CDR3 is TGTGCCAGCAGCTTACCCGGGACACCGAAGGGGGACACTGAAGCTTTCTTT.

This clone was seen a single time. The chain links TRBV10-1 to TRBJ1-2; the D is unclear. The CDR3 has 13 residues. Per germline, CDR1 WNHNN and CDR2 SYGVQD (reference sequence). V was trimmed by 4 bases and J by 6 bases, leaving 12 bases between them. The CDR3 coding sequence is TGCGCCAGCAGTGGTCCGGGGTTAAATGGCTACACCTTC. Translated: CASSGPGLNGYTF.

The V call is TRBV6-1, the J call TRBJ2-5; maybe TRBD1 (5 bases). The CDR3 covers 12 residues. Trimming left V 11 bases short and J 6 bases short, with 16 bases between. Germline CDR1 and CDR2: MNHNS and SASEGT. Written as DNA, the CDR3 is TGTGCCTCTCAAGGGGTAAAAAAGACCCAGTACTTC. Its protein is CASQGVKKTQYF.